The T cell receptor (beta chain) described here comes from a study of cytomegalovirus exposure and HLA in healthy donors. Vbeta (60) and Jbeta (13) primers were used in the PCR. The repertoire was sequenced with immunoSEQ multiplex PCR; TCRdb's copy has only in-frame clones and lacks some. The sample contains roughly 98,000 clones, around 77% of which appear only once. This TCR derives from a female donor in good health and CMV-seronegative. Sequences were obtained from PBMCs.

The CDR3 protein is CASSLPGLASDTQYF. In DNA form, the CDR3 reads TGTGCCAGCAGCTTACCGGGACTAGCTTCGGATACGCAGTATTTT. This chain connects TRBV7-2 to TRBJ2-3; 9 bases are shared with TRBD2. Germline values: CDR1 SGHTA, CDR2 FQGNSA. V dropped 2 bases and J dropped 6; count of bases not matched to a gene: 6. The CDR3 spans 15 residues.